These 30 T cell receptor beta chains came from one sample sequenced in a study of tumor-infiltrating lymphocytes in oesophageal squamous cell carcinoma. TCRdb recomputed calls from the PCR reads with MiXCR, one row per CDR3 protein. The data show about 14,000 distinct CDR3 sequences, roughly half seen once. Sequenced material: blood. Receptors were obtained from a male donor with esophageal squamous cell carcinoma.

This clonotype has more than one count but fewer than ten. The chain is built from TRBV20-1 and TRBJ2-5; 9 bases are shared with TRBD2. The ends lost 0 bases at V and 4 bases at J; junction bases unmatched: 12. Germline lookup yields CDR1 DFQATT and CDR2 SNEGSKA (reference sequence). The CDR3 runs 17 residues. In nucleotides, the CDR3 is TGCAGTGCTAGAGAGGAGGTCTATGCGGGAGGGCGAGAGACCCAGTACTTC. This translates into CSAREEVYAGGRETQYF.

This rearrangement joins TRBV7-6 to TRBJ2-5; D is ambiguous. The assigned J gene may be wrong: the sequence end matches TRBJ2-7 better. The CDR3 is 12 amino acids. Germline CDR1 SGHVS, CDR2 FNYEAQ. The CDR3 sequence: CASSLAQYEQYF. The DNA for the CDR3 is TGTGCCAGCAGCTTAGCCCAATACGAGCAGTACTTC.

A remark on this clonotype: The CDR3 end shows no conserved phenylalanine or tryptophan, and so a read error is likely. The DNA is left out, because the CDR3 cannot be placed on it with certainty; the CDR3 is given as TCRdb lists it. The genes are TRBV7-4 and TRBJ2-3; TRBD1, the D gene given by the table, was not confirmed from the DNA. Germline V lookup: CDR1 SGHVT, CDR2 SQSDAQ. The CDR3 extends over 8 residues, inclusive of both ends. The CDR3 spells CASSLVGA.

Judged by abundance, this clonotype is medium-sized. The chain uses TRBV11-2 and TRBJ1-5; a possible D gene is TRBD1 (5 bases). The V end was cut by 3 bases, the J end by 6 bases, with 12 bases between. Germline CDR1 SGHAT, CDR2 FQNNGV. The length of the CDR3 is 14 residues. For the CDR3, the DNA is TGTGCCAGCAGCTTTAGTAGGAGGGGTCAGCCCCAGCATTTT. It translates to CASSFSRRGQPQHF.

The chain's CDR3 is CASNGGVLETQYF. As DNA, the CDR3 is TGTGCCAGCAACGGAGGGGTCTTAGAGACCCAGTACTTC. The chain is built from TRBV12-3 or TRBV12-4 and TRBJ2-5, with a weak D call TRBD2 (6 bases). This CDR3 region has 13 residues. Trimming removed 7 bases at V and 4 bases at J, with 13 bases between.

This clonotype is medium-sized within its sample. CDR3 sequence reads: CASSTKVAGPDTQYF. The CDR3 DNA reads TGTGCCAGCAGCACAAAGGTGGCGGGTCCAGATACGCAGTATTTT. V usage is TRBV6-1 and J usage is TRBJ2-3; TRBD2 might be the D (5 bases). The CDR3 is made up of 15 amino acids. Per germline, CDR1 MNHNS and CDR2 SASEGT. Trimming took 6 bases from V and 4 from J, leaving 17 bases between them.

J is TRBJ1-3 and V is TRBV7-2; D unclear. Germline values: CDR1 SGHTA, CDR2 FQGNSA. Trimming took 7 bases from V and 4 from J, leaving 14 bases between them. CDR3 length: 14 residues. The CDR3 loop reads CASTLAVGGNTIYF. DNA for the CDR3: TGTGCCAGCACGCTGGCCGTGGGGGGAAACACCATATATTTT.

This clonotype was seen a handful of times. It is likely a read error, because the conserved phenylalanine at the end of the CDR3 is missing. The DNA is left out, because the CDR3 cannot be placed on it with certainty; the CDR3 is given as TCRdb lists it. CDR3 protein: CASSKTSN. The chain joins TRBV19 to TRBJ2-6; the D call TRBD2 from the table was never checked on the DNA. The CDR3 is made up of 8 amino acids, end residues included. The germline V gene encodes CDR1 LNHDA and CDR2 SQIVND (reference sequence).

The V and J genes are TRBV7-2 and TRBJ2-7, with D perhaps matching TRBD2 (5 bases). The CDR3 length is 16 residues. Germline loops: CDR1 SGHTA, CDR2 FQGNSA. V shed 3 bases and J shed 3 bases, with 18 bases lying between them. The CDR3 DNA is TGTGCCAGCAGCTTGGGTTTGGCGGGTGGATTCTACGAGCAGTACTTC. Protein sequence: CASSLGLAGGFYEQYF.

The genes are TRBV6-9 and TRBJ2-3, with D possibly TRBD2 on 6 matching bases. Germline V gene lookup returns CDR1 MNHGY and CDR2 SVAAGI. Deletions cut 6 bases from V and 9 bases from J, with 13 bases between. The CDR3 runs 12 residues. CDR3 sequence: CASRRDLKTQYF. In DNA, the CDR3 is TGTGCCAGCAGAAGGGACTTGAAGACGCAGTATTTT.

The chain's CDR3 is CASSFTSGRYNEQFF. CDR3 DNA sequence: TGTGCCAGCAGCTTTACTAGCGGGAGATACAATGAGCAGTTCTTC. The V call is TRBV7-8, the J call TRBJ2-1; 11 nucleotides agree with TRBD2. The germline CDR1 and CDR2 sequences are SGHVS and FQNEAQ. The CDR3 is 15 residues long. Trimming removed 3 bases from V and 4 bases from J; junction bases left unmatched: 2.

This clonotype was observed many times. The chain joins TRBV19 to TRBJ1-4; 11 positions match TRBD1. The CDR3 contains 17 residues. Germline V gives CDR1 LNHDA, CDR2 SQIVND (reference sequence). Trimming at V came to 3 bases and at J to 7 bases, leaving 10 bases not matched to a gene. The CDR3 DNA reads as TGTGCCAGTAGTATGCGGACAGGGGGCCCACGGACTGAAAAACTGTTTTTT. Translating gives CASSMRTGGPRTEKLFF.

This chain uses TRBV7-6 with TRBJ1-5, with D unclear. The germline V gene has CDR1 SGHVS and CDR2 FNYEAQ. V was cut by 2 bases and J by 6 bases, with 8 bases left in between. The CDR3 runs to 13 residues. CDR3 nucleotides: TGTGCCAGCAGCTTAAAACACGGTCAGCCCCAGCATTTT. Translation gives CASSLKHGQPQHF.

The rearrangement uses TRBV7-8 and TRBJ1-6, with 7 bases aligning to TRBD1. CDR1 SGHVS and CDR2 FQNEAQ come from the germline V gene. This CDR3 has 15 amino acids. J was trimmed by 7 bases and V by 1 base; bases with no gene match: 4. Here the CDR3 reads CASSLEGTANSPLHF. Written as DNA, the CDR3 is TGTGCCAGCAGCTTAGAGGGGACAGCAAATTCACCCCTCCACTTT.

This clonotype was seen more than once but under ten times. J is TRBJ2-1 and V is TRBV11-1, with TRBD2 matching over 8 bases. The CDR3 contains 15 residues. V lost 5 bases, J lost 9 bases, and 12 bases stayed unmatched. Germline V lookup: CDR1 SGHAT, CDR2 FQDESV (reference sequence). The chain's CDR3 is CASSPAGGARREQFF. CDR3 DNA: TGTGCCAGCAGCCCCGCCGGGGGGGCCCGACGTGAGCAGTTCTTC. The full variable domain, in which reference TRBV11-1 and TRBJ2-1 provide the parts outside the CDR3, is EAEVAQSPRYKITEKSQAVAFWCDPISGHATLYWYRQILGQGPELLVQFQDESVVDDSQLPKDRFSAERLKGVDSTLKIQPAELGDSAMYLCASSPAGGARREQFFGPGTRLTVL.

The chain is built from TRBV7-2 and TRBJ2-4; D is uncertain. The J call could be wrong; TRBJ2-1 is a better fit for the DNA end. Germline V gives CDR1 SGHTA, CDR2 FQGNSA. The CDR3 sequence is 12 residues long. The CDR3 protein is CASSSNYNEQFF. The DNA of the CDR3 is TGTGCCAGCAGCTCTAACTACAATGAGCAGTTCTTC.

The rearrangement uses TRBV7-8 and TRBJ2-1; 9 bases fit TRBD1. This CDR3 is 16 amino acids long. CDR1 is SGHVS and CDR2 is FQNEAQ in the germline V gene. Trimming cost V 1 base and J 4 bases; bases outside gene matches: 5. CDR3 in DNA: TGTGCCAGCAGCTTAGGCTGGGGACAGGGATACAATGAGCAGTTCTTC. Residues: CASSLGWGQGYNEQFF. The full variable domain, completed using reference TRBV7-8 and TRBJ2-1, is GAGVSQSPRYKVAKRGQDVALRCDPISGHVSLFWYQQALGQGPEFLTYFQNEAQLDKSGLPSDRFFAERPEGSVSTLKIQRTQQEDSAVYLCASSLGWGQGYNEQFFGPGTRLTVL.

The chain recombines TRBV6-5 with TRBJ2-5; D remains ambiguous. The closer fit of TRBJ2-1 to the DNA end suggests the J call may be wrong. There are 14 residues in the CDR3. CDR1 is MNHEY, CDR2 SVGAGI, per germline. DNA of the CDR3: TGTGCCAGCAGCCCCACTGGCTCCTACAATGAGCAGTTCTTC. This translates into CASSPTGSYNEQFF.

Many counts were recorded for this clonotype. The chain carries TRBV5-1 and TRBJ2-3; TRBD2 matches at 11 bases. Germline V gene lookup returns CDR1 SGHRS and CDR2 YFSETQ. CDR3 length: 17 amino acids. The junction had 6 bases not matched to a gene; V was cut back by 1 base and J by 2 bases. The CDR3 here is CASSLSLAGGYTDTQYF. CDR3 in DNA: TGCGCCAGCAGCTTGTCGCTAGCGGGAGGATACACAGATACGCAGTATTTT.

The J gene is TRBJ2-5, the V gene TRBV7-6; D is unresolved. Gene TRBJ2-7 matches the end of the DNA better, so the J call may be wrong. Per germline, CDR1 SGHVS and CDR2 FNYEAQ. This CDR3 is 13 amino acids long. CDR3 sequence: CASSPGPPYEQYF. In nucleotides, the CDR3 is TGTGCCAGCAGCCCTGGGCCCCCCTACGAGCAGTACTTC.

The chain couples TRBV7-2 to TRBJ2-5; 12 bases match TRBD2. V lost 3 bases, J lost 11 bases, and 16 bases stayed unmatched. The CDR3 totals 17 residues. From germline, CDR1 is SGHTA and CDR2 FQGNSA. CDR3 amino acids: CASSFNFGLAGTDTQYF. CDR3 nucleotides: TGTGCCAGCAGCTTCAACTTTGGACTAGCGGGGACAGATACGCAGTACTTC.

The rearrangement joins TRBV12-3 or TRBV12-4 to TRBJ1-1; D call uncertain. Trimming took 7 bases from V and 14 from J, leaving 26 bases between them. The CDR3 runs 14 residues. CDR3 nucleotides: TGTGCCAGCACCACTAGCGGGAGGTTCGATGAGCAGTTCTTT. It translates to CASTTSGRFDEQFF.

The chain is built from TRBV28 and TRBJ2-7, with D tentatively TRBD2 (6 bases). The J call may be faulty, since TRBJ2-1 better matches the DNA end. This CDR3 comprises 15 residues. Germline values: CDR1 MDHEN, CDR2 SYDVKM. CDR3 residues: CASSSAGNGWNEQFF. CDR3 DNA: TGTGCCAGCAGTTCGGCGGGAAATGGATGGAATGAGCAGTTCTTC.

This rearrangement joins TRBV7-2 to TRBJ2-1; 7 bases align to TRBD2. The CDR3 loop spans 14 amino acids. V gave up 7 bases and J gave up 4 bases; unmatched junction bases: 7. Germline lookup yields CDR1 SGHTA and CDR2 FQGNSA. CDR3 bases: TGTGCCAGCATCGAGGGAGGGCCGTACAATGAGCAGTTCTTC. Its translation is CASIEGGPYNEQFF.

This clonotype was counted only a few times. The chain couples TRBV12-3 or TRBV12-4 to TRBJ1-1, with a possible D match to TRBD1 (6 bases). V lost 6 bases to trimming and J lost 4 bases, with 12 bases between them. There are 13 residues in the CDR3. CDR3 residues: CASSLTGPTEAFF. The CDR3 DNA reads as TGTGCCAGCAGCCTTACAGGGCCCACTGAAGCTTTCTTT.

Ten or more counts support this clonotype. The CDR3: CASSKGTFRATEAFF. CDR3 bases: TGCGCCAGCAGCAAAGGGACATTTCGGGCCACTGAAGCTTTCTTT. The rearrangement uses TRBV4-1 and TRBJ1-1, with D possibly matching TRBD1 (6 bases). Germline CDR1 reads MGHRA; CDR2 reads YSYEKL. Trimming took 5 bases from V and 4 from J, leaving 17 bases between them. The CDR3 is 15 residues long.

The chain employs TRBV28 and TRBJ2-3, with 7 positions matching TRBD2. TRBJ2-7 explains the end of the DNA better; the J call may be wrong. Germline CDR1 is MDHEN and CDR2 is SYDVKM. The CDR3 loop spans 15 amino acids. CDR3 loop: CASTLYLGGNYEQYF. The CDR3 coding sequence is TGTGCCAGCACCCTATATTTGGGGGGGAACTACGAGCAGTACTTC.

Notes on this clonotype: The junction departs from the called germline gene at one end, perhaps through a read error. The J gene is TRBJ2-1, the V gene TRBV7-6; maybe TRBD2 (5 bases). The end of the DNA fits TRBJ2-5 better, so the J call may be wrong. This CDR3 contains 14 residues. CDR1 and CDR2 (germline): SGHVS, FNYEAQ. This CDR3 reads CASSSTGYQETQYF. Here the CDR3 DNA reads TGTGCTAGCAGCTCTACGGGGTATCAAGAGACCCAGTACTTC.

The chain employs TRBV28 and TRBJ1-6; D gene unclear. This CDR3 has 14 amino acids. Germline-derived CDR1 and CDR2 are MDHEN and SYDVKM. The germline V and J ends were trimmed by 1 base and 14 bases, with 15 bases remaining between them. CDR3 in amino acids: CASSLSQRAGALHF. The CDR3 bases are TGTGCCAGCAGTTTATCTCAGAGGGCTGGGGCCCTCCACTTT.

In its sample, this clonotype was seen many times. A clone one base away is much larger, so this may be a read error. This rearrangement joins TRBV10-3 to TRBJ2-1; D may be TRBD2 (5 bases). Near its end, the DNA agrees better with TRBJ2-7, so the J call may be wrong. The germline V gene encodes CDR1 ENHRY and CDR2 SYGVKD. This CDR3 comprises 14 residues. The CDR3 loop reads CAISGGSAYNEQYF. Written as DNA, the CDR3 is TGTGCCATCAGTGGTGGGAGCGCCTACAATGAGCAGTACTTC.